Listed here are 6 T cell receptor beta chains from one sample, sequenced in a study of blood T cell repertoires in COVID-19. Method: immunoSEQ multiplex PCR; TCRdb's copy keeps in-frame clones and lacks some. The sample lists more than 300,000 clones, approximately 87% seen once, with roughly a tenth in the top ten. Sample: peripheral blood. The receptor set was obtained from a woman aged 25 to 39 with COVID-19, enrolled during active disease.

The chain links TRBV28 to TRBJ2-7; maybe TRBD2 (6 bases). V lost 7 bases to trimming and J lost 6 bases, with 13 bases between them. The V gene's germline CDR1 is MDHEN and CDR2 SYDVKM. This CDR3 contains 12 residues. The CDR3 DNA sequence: TGTGCCAGCAACCAAAACGGGGGCGAGCAGTACTTC. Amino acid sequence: CASNQNGGEQYF. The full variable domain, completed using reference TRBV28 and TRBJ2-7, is DVKVTQSSRYLVKRTGEKVFLECVQDMDHENMFWYRQDPGLGLRLIYFSYDVKMKEKGDIPEGYSVSREKKERFSLILESASTNQTSMYLCASNQNGGEQYFGPGTRLTVT.

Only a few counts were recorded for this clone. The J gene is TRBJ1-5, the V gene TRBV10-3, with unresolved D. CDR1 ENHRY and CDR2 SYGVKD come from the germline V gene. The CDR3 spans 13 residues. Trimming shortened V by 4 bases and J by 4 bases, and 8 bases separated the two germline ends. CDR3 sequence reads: CAISAQENQPQHF. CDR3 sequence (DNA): TGTGCCATCAGTGCCCAGGAAAATCAGCCCCAGCATTTT.

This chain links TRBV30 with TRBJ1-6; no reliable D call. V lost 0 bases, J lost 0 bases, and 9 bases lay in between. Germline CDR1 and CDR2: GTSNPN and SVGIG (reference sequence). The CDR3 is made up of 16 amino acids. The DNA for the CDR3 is TGTGCCTGGAGTGTATCCCGGAGCTCCTATAATTCACCCCTCCACTTT. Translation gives CAWSVSRSSYNSPLHF. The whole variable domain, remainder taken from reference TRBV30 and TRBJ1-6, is SQTIHQWPATLVQPVGSPLSLECTVEGTSNPNLYWYRQAAGRGLQLLFYSVGIGQISSEVPQNLSASRPQDRQFILSSKKLLLSDSGFYLCAWSVSRSSYNSPLHFGNGTRLTVT.

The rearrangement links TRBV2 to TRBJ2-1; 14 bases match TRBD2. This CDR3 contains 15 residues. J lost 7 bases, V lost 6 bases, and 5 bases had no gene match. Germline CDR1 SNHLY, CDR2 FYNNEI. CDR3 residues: CASRMTSGRGNEQFF. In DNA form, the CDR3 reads TGTGCCAGCAGAATGACTAGCGGGAGGGGGAATGAGCAGTTCTTC.

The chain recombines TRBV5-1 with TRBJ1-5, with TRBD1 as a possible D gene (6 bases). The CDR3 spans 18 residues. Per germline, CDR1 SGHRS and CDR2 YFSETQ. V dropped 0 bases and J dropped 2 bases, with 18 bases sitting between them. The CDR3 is CASSLGPRGAPGNQPQHF. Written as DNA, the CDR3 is TGCGCCAGCAGCTTGGGCCCGCGGGGGGCCCCTGGCAATCAGCCCCAGCATTTT.

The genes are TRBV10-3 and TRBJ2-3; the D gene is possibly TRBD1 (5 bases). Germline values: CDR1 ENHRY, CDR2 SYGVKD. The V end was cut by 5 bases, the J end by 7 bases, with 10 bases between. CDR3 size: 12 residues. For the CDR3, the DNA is TGTGCCATCAGTTTTCCAGGGTATACGCAGTATTTT. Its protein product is CAISFPGYTQYF.